Shown below are 18 T cell receptor beta chains from a single sample sequenced in a study of blood T cell repertoires in COVID-19 (dated by TCRdb to 2020 to 2021). Library preparation used the immunoSEQ multiplex PCR assay. TCRdb took this table from immuneACCESS and kept in-frame rearrangements with V and J called. Such tables lack part of the clones; where checked against another copy, unresolved V genes explain under half of the gap, and the rest is unexplained. Within this sample are tens of thousands of clones, with roughly 85% of them counted one time only. The ten largest account for over 7% of the sample. Sequencing input: peripheral blood. These receptor sequences come from a man aged 80 or over with active COVID-19.

The chain carries TRBV6-6 and TRBJ1-1, with D tentatively TRBD1 (6 bases). The V end was cut by 6 bases, the J end by 5 bases, with 22 bases between. The germline V gene has CDR1 MNHNY and CDR2 SVGAGI (reference sequence). The CDR3 loop spans 16 amino acids. Here the CDR3 reads CASRPPGHTVITEAFF. CDR3 DNA sequence: TGTGCCAGCAGGCCGCCGGGACACACCGTTATAACTGAAGCTTTCTTT.

The chain has TRBV19 and TRBJ2-5; TRBD2 aligns across 11 bases. CDR3 length: 16 amino acids. J lost 2 bases, V lost 1 base, and 3 bases had no gene match. Germline CDR1 LNHDA, CDR2 SQIVND (reference sequence). This chain's CDR3 is CASSIGLAGGQETQYF. The CDR3 DNA sequence: TGTGCCAGTAGTATAGGCCTAGCGGGGGGACAAGAGACCCAGTACTTC.

V and J are TRBV28 and TRBJ1-2; perhaps TRBD1 as D (5 bases). The CDR3 has 15 amino acids. Trimming cost V 8 bases and J 6 bases, with 22 bases left between them. Per germline, CDR1 MDHEN and CDR2 SYDVKM. CDR3 DNA sequence: TGTGCCAGCGACGAAGGGAGGAGGGGCGGGGATGGCTACACCTTC. Translation gives CASDEGRRGGDGYTF.

J is TRBJ1-1 and V is TRBV15; possible D gene TRBD1, 5 bases. From germline, CDR1 is LNHNV and CDR2 YYDKDF (reference sequence). The CDR3 contains 14 residues. V was cut by 2 bases and J by 6 bases, with 13 bases left in between. As DNA, the CDR3 is TGTGCCACCAGCAGATCGAGAAGACAGCCTGAAGCTTTCTTT. As protein: CATSRSRRQPEAFF.

This chain uses TRBV5-5 with TRBJ1-2; perhaps TRBD1 as D (6 bases). Germline lookup yields CDR1 SGHKS and CDR2 YYEKEE (reference sequence). There are 12 residues in the CDR3. Trimming left V 4 bases short and J 8 bases short, with 12 bases between. CDR3 region: CASSRPGGGYTF. The CDR3 DNA sequence: TGTGCCAGCAGCCGACCGGGGGGCGGCTACACCTTC.

This clone was found once. The CDR3 loop reads CASSPGQGVGEQYF. The CDR3 nucleotides read TGTGCCAGCAGCCCGGGACAGGGAGTAGGCGAGCAGTACTTC. J is TRBJ2-7 and V is TRBV7-3; 9 nucleotides match TRBD1. V gave up 5 bases and J gave up 6 bases; unmatched junction bases: 8. In germline, CDR1 is SGHTA, CDR2 FQGTGA. The CDR3 is made up of 14 amino acids.

The chain combines TRBV19 with TRBJ1-2; D remains ambiguous. CDR3 length: 15 residues. From germline, CDR1 is LNHDA and CDR2 SQIVND (reference sequence). V was trimmed by 7 bases and J by 0 bases, leaving 15 bases between them. The CDR3 DNA sequence: TGTGCCAGTACGTGGAGTCCCACTACTAACTATGGCTACACCTTC. Translation gives CASTWSPTTNYGYTF.

The gene calls are TRBV9 and TRBJ2-2; D remains unclear. Germline V CDR1 and CDR2: SGDLS, YYNGEE. The V end was cut by 0 bases, the J end by 8 bases, with 11 bases between. The CDR3 consists of 14 residues. The CDR3 nucleotides are TGTGCCAGCAGCGTAGATCCCCTCCCTGGGGAGCTGTTTTTT. It is translated as CASSVDPLPGELFF.

This chain connects TRBV9 to TRBJ2-7; 9 nucleotides match TRBD2. The CDR3 loop spans 15 amino acids. Trimming at V came to 3 bases and at J to 5 bases, leaving 9 bases not matched to a gene. Germline V gives CDR1 SGDLS, CDR2 YYNGEE. The CDR3 protein is CASSGGTLAGNEQYF. In nucleotides, the CDR3 is TGTGCCAGCAGCGGAGGAACTCTAGCGGGGAACGAGCAGTACTTC.

The sample holds one count of this clone. The chain couples TRBV9 to TRBJ2-3; D perhaps matches TRBD2 (7 bases). Germline CDR1 and CDR2: SGDLS and YYNGEE. V was shortened by 0 bases and J by 2 bases, with 16 bases between the two germline ends. CDR3 length: 17 amino acids. The CDR3 coding sequence is TGTGCCAGCAGCGTAGGGGGGGGACACACGAACACAGATACGCAGTATTTT. Translation: CASSVGGGHTNTDTQYF.

The chain's CDR3 is CASSQDRGSGGLDEQYF. The CDR3 DNA sequence: TGCGCCAGCAGCCAAGATCGTGGTAGCGGGGGGTTAGACGAGCAGTACTTC. The genes are TRBV4-1 and TRBJ2-7, with TRBD2 identical over 10 bases. The trim removed 0 bases at V and 5 bases at J, leaving 10 bases unmatched. The germline gives CDR1 MGHRA, CDR2 YSYEKL. The CDR3 loop spans 17 amino acids.

The chain recombines TRBV5-1 with TRBJ1-3; TRBD1 agrees at 7 bases. Germline assignment: CDR1 SGHRS and CDR2 YFSETQ. The CDR3 is made up of 17 amino acids. The trim removed 0 bases at V and 0 bases at J, leaving 6 bases unmatched. The CDR3 is CASSLGGQPSSGNTIYF. The CDR3 nucleotides are TGCGCCAGCAGCTTGGGGGGACAGCCGAGCTCTGGAAACACCATATATTTT.

The CDR3 DNA is TGTGCCAGCAGCCCTTGGTACCAGGGGGGGAACACTGAAGCTTTCTTT. Translated, it gives CASSPWYQGGNTEAFF. This chain uses TRBV5-6 with TRBJ1-1, with TRBD1 matching over 7 bases. Losses at the gene ends were 4 bases for V and 1 base for J; bases not matched to a gene: 10. Looked up from germline, CDR1 is SGHDT and CDR2 is YYEEEE. There are 16 residues in the CDR3.

The chain is built from TRBV7-3 and TRBJ2-5, with 10 bases aligning to TRBD2. This CDR3 contains 16 residues. The V gene end was trimmed by 2 bases and the J gene end by 4 bases; junction bases not matched to a gene: 7. The germline V gene encodes CDR1 SGHTA and CDR2 FQGTGA. DNA for the CDR3: TGTGCCAGCAGCTTATTAGCGGGGGGTGTTAGAGAGACCCAGTACTTC. Residues: CASSLLAGGVRETQYF.

This chain connects TRBV5-6 to TRBJ2-5, with D perhaps matching TRBD2 (7 bases). Trimming cost V 3 bases and J 3 bases, with 12 bases left between them. Germline V gives CDR1 SGHDT, CDR2 YYEEEE. The CDR3 extends over 14 amino acids. CDR3 sequence (DNA): TGTGCCAGCAGCTCTTGGGGGGGCGAAGAGACCCAGTACTTC. This translates into CASSSWGGEETQYF.

J is TRBJ2-7 and V is TRBV4-3; 7 bases map to TRBD1. This CDR3 spans 14 amino acids. V lost 4 bases to trimming and J lost 1 base; unmatched junction nucleotides: 4. Germline CDR1 is LGHNA and CDR2 is YSLEER. The CDR3 reads CASSLARGSYEQYF. In DNA form, the CDR3 reads TGCGCCAGCAGCCTGGCCAGGGGGTCCTACGAGCAGTACTTC.

The chain recombines TRBV18 with TRBJ2-5, with 9 bases identical to TRBD2. The germline CDR1 and CDR2 sequences are KGHSH and LQKENI. V gave up 3 bases and J gave up 3 bases; unmatched junction bases: 2. This CDR3 spans 14 amino acids. Here the CDR3 DNA reads TGTGCCAGCTCACCTCTAGCGGGGAAAGAGACCCAGTACTTC. Amino acid sequence: CASSPLAGKETQYF.

This chain uses TRBV28 with TRBJ2-3; 7 bases are a match to TRBD1. After removal of 11 bases from V and 2 bases from J, the junction contained 16 bases not matched to a gene. Per germline, CDR1 MDHEN and CDR2 SYDVKM. The CDR3 consists of 16 residues. CDR3 DNA sequence: TGTGCCGGATCTCAAGCCAAAGGGGGCCCCACAGATACGCAGTATTTT. Amino acids: CAGSQAKGGPTDTQYF.